This T cell receptor beta chain was retrieved from a study of EBV T-cell therapy then PD-1 blockade in nasopharyngeal carcinoma (dated by TCRdb to the early 2020s). From a lookup of the germline V gene, CDR1 and CDR2 are MDHEN and SYDVKM. The CDR3 runs 16 residues from the cysteine to the phenylalanine. Left in the record is the CDR3 DNA by itself, 48 bases read in frame from the first base. The germline V and J ends show losses of 5 bases and 1 base respectively, and no gene match explains 8 bases of the junction. The treatment or condition label of this sample denotes: AdE1-LMPpoly-expanded autologous EBV-specific T-cell therapy followed by anti-PD-1 nivolumab. Genomic DNA was extracted from sorted cells using the Qiagen DNeasy Kit. TCR beta chain deep sequencing was performed on the immunoSEQ platform. The authors' analysis ran thus. The immunoSEQ Analyzer software was used to analyze the repertoire data. TCRdb carries this immuneACCESS record with in-frame sequences only. Its versions omit some clonotypes, under half of them owing to an unresolved V gene in the studies checked, with the rest unexplained. D and trimming were read from the DNA, whereas the V and J calls and clone size are those reported in that table. The sample profile shows under 20,000 clones; 84% of them were found once. The ten most abundant clones make up about a third of the sample.

Concerning this clone itself: It has no known antigen specificity. Per-nucleotide qualities are absent, and no much larger clonotype sits a single base away.

This clonotype originated in a man aged 35 to 55 with nasopharyngeal carcinoma. Recombination joined TRBV28 with TRBJ2-3; TRBD2 aligns with 8 central bases. Material: CD8+ T cells from blood, obtained at roughly day 35 from a patient whose treatment included autologous EBV-specific T cells and nivolumab. In nucleotides, the sequence is TGTGCCAGCAGTCCCCTTACGGGGGGGGGCACAGATACGCAGTATTTT. Its product reads: CASSPLTGGGTDTQYF.